This T cell receptor beta chain was sequenced in a study of control samples from healthy donors and cancer patients. The V gene lost 6 bases and the J gene lost 0 bases, with 8 bases spanning the gap. Germline CDR1 and CDR2: SQVTM and ANQGSEA. The CDR3 runs 12 residues. Using immunoSEQ multiplex PCR, the repertoire was profiled, and TCRdb retains in-frame clones only, with some absent. This table has about 140,000 clones, over 85% appearing once. The TCR was taken from a man aged 25 to 40 in good health. This sequence joins TRBV29-1 and TRBJ1-1; no reliable D call. Sequencing was performed on blood. The DNA for the CDR3 is TGCAGCGTACTGAGGATGAACACTGAAGCTTTCTTT. Amino acids: CSVLRMNTEAFF.